This record covers a single T cell receptor (beta chain). Its antigen is unknown. The entry originates in a study of identical twins. Broader study findings: Zero-insertion results could be subject to partial confounding by invariant MAIT and iNKT cells. Within cord blood, abundant beta clonotypes carried fewer insertions, but memory repertoires showed no such trend.

V shed 1 base and J 7 bases; nucleotides not matched to a gene: 8. CDR1 and CDR2 (germline): DFQATT, SNEGSKA (reference sequence). This CDR3 has 15 amino acids. TCRdb re-called the 5' RACE reads with MiXCR, one entry per CDR3 protein. The sample comprises 1.5 million to 2 million distinct CDR3 sequences, roughly 35% of which are singletons, and approximately 0.29% rests with the top ten. The source material was cord blood. The chain combines TRBV20-1 with TRBJ2-1, with 9 positions matching TRBD2. The TCR comes from a newborn girl in good health. CDR3 amino acids: CSARGLAGLKNEQFF. CDR3 coding DNA: TGCAGTGCTAGAGGTCTAGCGGGATTAAAGAATGAGCAGTTCTTC.